The 7 T cell receptor beta chains given below trace back to one sample, sequenced in a study of regulatory T cells in long-lasting Graves disease. Time point described: persistent/refractory GD, antithyroid drugs over 5 years with positive TRAb. The TCR library was made from RNA extracted from PBMCs. The authors built TCR beta libraries using iRepertoire HTBI primers and Arm-PCR of CDR3 regions. TCRdb ran MiXCR on the multiplex PCR reads and lists one entry per CDR3 protein. The sample has about 470,000 distinct CDR3 sequences, about 20% seen once. The starting material was peripheral blood mononuclear cells (PBMCs), obtained when the disease was refractory, from a patient treated with antithyroid drugs. These TCRs come from a female donor with Graves disease.

This chain uses TRBV5-1 with TRBJ2-2, with D hard to call. CDR3 length: 15 residues. The germline V gene encodes CDR1 SGHRS and CDR2 YFSETQ. V gave up 0 bases and J gave up 3 bases, with 9 bases separating them. This chain's CDR3 is CASSLAVSYTGELFF. The CDR3 nucleotides read TGCGCCAGCAGCTTGGCCGTCAGCTACACCGGGGAGCTGTTTTTT. The full variable domain, rest sourced from reference TRBV5-1 and TRBJ2-2, is KAGVTQTPRYLIKTRGQQVTLSCSPISGHRSVSWYQQTPGQGLQFLFEYFSETQRNKGNFPGRFSGRQFSNSRSEMNVSTLELGDSALYLCASSLAVSYTGELFFGEGSRLTVL.

This clonotype was observed a few times. The chain uses TRBV24-1 and TRBJ2-1; TRBD2 is a possible D gene (5 bases). V was cut by 7 bases and J by 4 bases, with 13 bases left in between. CDR1 and CDR2 from the germline V gene are KGHDR and SFDVKD. This CDR3 has 14 residues. CDR3 protein: CATSRTREYNEQFF. CDR3 in DNA: TGTGCCACCAGCAGGACCCGGGAATACAATGAGCAGTTCTTC.

This clonotype was seen a few times. This rearrangement joins TRBV30 to TRBJ2-7; no reliable D call. The CDR3 contains 12 residues. Germline V gene sequence: CDR1 GTSNPN, CDR2 SVGIG (reference sequence). V was shortened by 5 bases and J by 3 bases, with 11 bases between the two germline ends. The CDR3, as DNA: TGTGCCTGGGACTCGACGGGCTACGAGCAGTACTTC. It encodes CAWDSTGYEQYF.

This clonotype showed up just a few times. This rearrangement joins TRBV6-1 to TRBJ1-1; D remains ambiguous. Germline lookup yields CDR1 MNHNS and CDR2 SASEGT. With 5 bases removed from V and 9 bases from J, the gap between germline ends came to 10 bases. CDR3 length equals 11 residues. CDR3: CASSPSGKAFF. CDR3 nucleotides: TGTGCCAGCAGTCCCTCGGGAAAAGCTTTCTTT.

The chain recombines TRBV5-6 with TRBJ2-3; 9 bases match TRBD2. After removal of 4 bases from V and 2 bases from J, the junction contained 8 bases not matched to a gene. CDR3 length equals 16 residues. Germline CDR1 SGHDT, CDR2 YYEEEE. CDR3 in amino acids: CASSDASGTFTDTQYF. CDR3 DNA sequence: TGTGCCAGCAGCGACGCTAGCGGGACTTTCACAGATACGCAGTATTTT.

The chain joins TRBV7-3 to TRBJ2-1; 10 bases are shared with TRBD2. V trimming: 5 bases; J trimming: 7 bases; junction bases outside the gene matches: 5. CDR1 and CDR2 from the germline V gene are SGHTA and FQGTGA. This CDR3 has 14 residues. CDR3 residues: CASSLFSGRNEQFF. CDR3 in DNA: TGTGCCAGCAGCCTATTTAGCGGGAGGAATGAGCAGTTCTTC.

This clonotype was recorded at least ten times. The chain carries TRBV6-2 or TRBV6-3 and TRBJ2-5; D remains ambiguous. The CDR3 contains 12 residues. Looked up from germline, CDR1 is MNHEY and CDR2 is SVGEGT. V was clipped by 6 bases and J by 5 bases, with 10 bases between them. The CDR3 DNA sequence: TGTGCCAGCAGGGGATGGTTGGAGACCCAGTACTTC. Translating it yields CASRGWLETQYF.